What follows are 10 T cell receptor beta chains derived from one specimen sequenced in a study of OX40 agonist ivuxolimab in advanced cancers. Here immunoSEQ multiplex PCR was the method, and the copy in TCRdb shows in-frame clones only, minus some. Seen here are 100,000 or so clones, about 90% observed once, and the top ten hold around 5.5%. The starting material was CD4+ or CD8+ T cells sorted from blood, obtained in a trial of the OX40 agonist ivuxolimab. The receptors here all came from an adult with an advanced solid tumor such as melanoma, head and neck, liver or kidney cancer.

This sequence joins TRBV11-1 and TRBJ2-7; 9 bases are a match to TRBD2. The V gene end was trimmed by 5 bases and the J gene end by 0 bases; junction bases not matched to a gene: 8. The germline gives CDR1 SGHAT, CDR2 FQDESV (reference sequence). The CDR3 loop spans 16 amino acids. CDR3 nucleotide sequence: TGTGCCAGCAGCCCCTTCAGCGGGAGGATCTCCTACGAGCAGTACTTC. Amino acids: CASSPFSGRISYEQYF.

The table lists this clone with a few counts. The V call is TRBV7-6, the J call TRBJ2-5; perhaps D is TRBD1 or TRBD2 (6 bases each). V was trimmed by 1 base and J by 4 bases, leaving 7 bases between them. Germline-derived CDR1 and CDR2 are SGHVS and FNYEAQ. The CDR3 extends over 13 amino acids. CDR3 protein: CASSLEGGETQYF. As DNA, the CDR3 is TGTGCCAGCAGCTTAGAGGGGGGAGAGACCCAGTACTTC.

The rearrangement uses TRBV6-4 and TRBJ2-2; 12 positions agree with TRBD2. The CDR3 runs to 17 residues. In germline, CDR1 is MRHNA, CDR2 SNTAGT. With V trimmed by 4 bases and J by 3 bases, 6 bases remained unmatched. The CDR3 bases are TGTGCCAGCAGTGCCCCTAGCGGGAGGGAGGACACCGGGGAGCTGTTTTTT. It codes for CASSAPSGREDTGELFF.

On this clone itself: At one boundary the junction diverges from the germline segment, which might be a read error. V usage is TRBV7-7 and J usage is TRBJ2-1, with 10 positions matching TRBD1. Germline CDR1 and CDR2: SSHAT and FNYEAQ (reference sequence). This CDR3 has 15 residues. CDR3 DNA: TGTGCTAGCAGCCCGAGACAGGGGGCGTATAATGAGCAGTTCTTC. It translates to CASSPRQGAYNEQFF. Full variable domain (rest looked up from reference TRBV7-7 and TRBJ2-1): GAGVSQSPRYKVTKRGQDVTLRCDPISSHATLYWYQQALGQGPEFLTYFNYEAQPDKSGLPSDRFSAERPEGSISTLTIQRTEQRDSAMYRCASSPRQGAYNEQFFGPGTRLTVL.

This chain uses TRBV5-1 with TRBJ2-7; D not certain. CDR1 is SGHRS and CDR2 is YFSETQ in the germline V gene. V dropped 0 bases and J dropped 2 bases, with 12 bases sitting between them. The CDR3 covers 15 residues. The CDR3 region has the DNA TGCGCCAGCAGCTTGGGCGCACCTGCTACCTACGAGCAGTACTTC. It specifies CASSLGAPATYEQYF.

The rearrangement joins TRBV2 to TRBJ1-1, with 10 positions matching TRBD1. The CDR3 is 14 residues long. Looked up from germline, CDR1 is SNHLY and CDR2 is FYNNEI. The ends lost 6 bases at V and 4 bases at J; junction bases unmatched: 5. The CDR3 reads CASSDRGLTTEAFF. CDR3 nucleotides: TGTGCCAGCAGCGACAGGGGGCTGACCACTGAAGCTTTCTTT.

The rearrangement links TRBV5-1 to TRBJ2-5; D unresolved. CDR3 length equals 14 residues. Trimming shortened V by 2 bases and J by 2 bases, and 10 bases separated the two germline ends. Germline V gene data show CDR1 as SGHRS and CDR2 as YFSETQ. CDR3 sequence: CASSFRTEQETQYF. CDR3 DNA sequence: TGCGCCAGCAGCTTCCGGACGGAACAAGAGACCCAGTACTTC.

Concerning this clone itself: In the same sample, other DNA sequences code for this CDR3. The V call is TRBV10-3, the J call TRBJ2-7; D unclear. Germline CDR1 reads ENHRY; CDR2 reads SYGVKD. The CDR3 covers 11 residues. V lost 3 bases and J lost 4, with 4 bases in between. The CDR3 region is CAISEGYEQYF. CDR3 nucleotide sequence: TGTGCCATCAGTGAAGGATACGAGCAGTACTTC.

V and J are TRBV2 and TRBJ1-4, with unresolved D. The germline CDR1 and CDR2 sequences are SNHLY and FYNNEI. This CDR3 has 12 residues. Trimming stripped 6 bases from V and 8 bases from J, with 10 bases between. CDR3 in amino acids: CASRADGEKLFF. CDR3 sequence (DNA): TGTGCCAGCAGAGCGGACGGCGAAAAACTGTTTTTT.

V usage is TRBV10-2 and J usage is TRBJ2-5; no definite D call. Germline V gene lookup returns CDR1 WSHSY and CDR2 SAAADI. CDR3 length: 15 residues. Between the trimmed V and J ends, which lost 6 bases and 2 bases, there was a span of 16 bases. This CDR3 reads CASSTPTPGQETQYF. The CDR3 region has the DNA TGCGCCAGCAGCACGCCGACTCCCGGTCAAGAGACCCAGTACTTC.